Listed below are T cell receptor beta chains from one sample, sequenced in a study of T cell responses to AZD1222 COVID-19 vaccine. Data came from immunoSEQ multiplex PCR; TCRdb stores just in-frame clones and leaves some out. Here the sample spans tens of thousands of clones, around 80% being singletons. Material: peripheral blood, obtained 28 days after the second AZD1222 dose. These receptors came from an adult who received the AZD1222 COVID-19 vaccine. Both conserved end residues are trimmed from each CDR3.

>TRBV7-2
ASSLVRGTANTEAF
>TRBV18
ASSPPASMNTEAF
>TRBV2
ASSEHRLNTEAF
>TRBV7-3
ASRSEGFTGELF
>TRBV30
AWSVTGQTQY
>TRBV6-1
ASSDMGRRDNSPLH
>TRBV19
ASINGAGGRTEAF
>TRBV10-2
ASSVRGDTEAF
>TRBV18
ASSYSSRVDGYT
>TRBV7-9
ASSTTGGYT
>TRBV2
ASCTNGVREQY
>TRBV28
ASSLSWGVEEKLF
>TRBV30
AWNREEDIQY
>TRBV28
ASSLGPGTGYEQY
>TRBV30
AWKIGGLLQETQY
>TRBV10-3
AIKGLAGGTSRDEQY
>TRBV7-9
ASSAPPAVENTEAF
>TRBV6-5
ASRRQGAYGYT
>TRBV19
ASATDRGNEQF
>TRBV10-2
ASSNGQRYEQY
>TRBV27
ASSPLLAGEGTDTQY
>TRBV7-9
ASGPDTGDTGELF
>TRBV5-1
ASSLGNIRNTIY
>TRBV7-8
ASSRRSGGSQETQY
>TRBV19
ASSPYPNTGELF
>TRBV19
ASSKWGSSTDTQY
>TRBV18
ASSPPVGGTTNEKLF
>TRBV24-1
ATSGRGPRELF
>TRBV5-6
ASSSTGGYNSPLH
>TRBV5-1
ASKMGTDNSPLH
>TRBV27
ASSLRRGEQPQH
>TRBV11-2
ASSYSSGRTDTQY
>TRBV28
ASRTGLGEQY
>TRBV2
ASSAGSGLAGMDTQY
>TRBV7-6
ASSLQVLGATGELF
>TRBV6-5
ASSNQGDQPQH
>TRBV28
ASKGGGAGGNIQY
>TRBV11-2
ASSLGPSGGPSYEQY
>TRBV9
ASSRTTTSEKLF
>TRBV2
ASSYDSLSGNTIY
>TRBV18
ASSPVTGDDTGELF
>TRBV19
ASSRGLHYEQY
>TRBV4-1
ASSQVGQGVGEQY
>TRBV19
ASRGGWPDTQY
>TRBV5-1
ASSLDRGASPLH
>TRBV5-1
ASSRDRGSYEQY
>TRBV9
ASSVLSTSGNLIEQF
>TRBV10-3
AIRDGTGGYEQY
>TRBV11-2
ASSPGTGGELSYGYT
>TRBV19
ASTFLGGNQPQH
>TRBV2
ASSLTSVPKGTQY
>TRBV11-3
ASSRQGYTGELF
>TRBV5-1
ASSLPRSDQNTEAF
>TRBV15
ATSSRVGQGNEKLF
>TRBV5-1
ASSLVKDAMNTEAF
>TRBV13
ASSSQGDTQY
>TRBV19
ASSETGGVEKLF
>TRBV2
ASSEDWGSHQPQH
>TRBV4-3
ASSQEGSSTIQY
>TRBV5-1
ASSSVSGNTEAF